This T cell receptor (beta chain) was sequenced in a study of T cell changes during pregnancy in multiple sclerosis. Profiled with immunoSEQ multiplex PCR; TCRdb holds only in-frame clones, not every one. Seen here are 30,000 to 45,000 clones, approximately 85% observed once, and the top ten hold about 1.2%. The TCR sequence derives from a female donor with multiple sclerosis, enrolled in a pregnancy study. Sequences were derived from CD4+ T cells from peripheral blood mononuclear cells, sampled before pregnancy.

CDR3 sequence: CASSLARGDQETQYF. DNA of the CDR3: TGCGCCAGCAGCTTGGCCAGGGGGGACCAAGAGACCCAGTACTTC. The gene calls are TRBV5-1 and TRBJ2-5; a weak D match, TRBD1 (7 bases). Germline lookup yields CDR1 SGHRS and CDR2 YFSETQ. The CDR3 has 15 residues. Trimming cost V 0 bases and J 0 bases, with 9 bases left between them.